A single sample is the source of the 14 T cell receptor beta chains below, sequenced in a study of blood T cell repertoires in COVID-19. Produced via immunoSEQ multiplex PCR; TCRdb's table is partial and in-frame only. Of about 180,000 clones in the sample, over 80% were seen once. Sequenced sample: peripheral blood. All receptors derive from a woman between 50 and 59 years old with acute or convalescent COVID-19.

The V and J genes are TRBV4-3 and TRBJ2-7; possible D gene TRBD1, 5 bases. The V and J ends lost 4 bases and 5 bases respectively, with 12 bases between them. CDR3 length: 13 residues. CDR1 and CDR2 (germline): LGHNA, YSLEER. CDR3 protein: CASSLGREDEQYF. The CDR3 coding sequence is TGCGCCAGCAGCCTTGGCAGGGAAGACGAGCAGTACTTC.

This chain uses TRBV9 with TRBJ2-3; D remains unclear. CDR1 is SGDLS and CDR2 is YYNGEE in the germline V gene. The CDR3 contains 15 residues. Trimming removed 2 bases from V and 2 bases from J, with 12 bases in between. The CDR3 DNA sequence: TGTGCCAGCAGCGTTTTGGGCGAAATCACAGATACGCAGTATTTT. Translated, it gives CASSVLGEITDTQYF.

In DNA, the CDR3 is TGTGCCAGCAGCGTACAGGGGAATGAGCAGTTCTTC. Translating it yields CASSVQGNEQFF. The chain is built from TRBV13 and TRBJ2-1, with 7 bases lining up with TRBD1. Germline V gene lookup returns CDR1 PRHDT and CDR2 FYEKMQ (reference sequence). This CDR3 comprises 12 residues. The ends lost 5 bases at V and 7 bases at J; junction bases unmatched: 2. The complete variable domain, with remaining parts taken from reference TRBV13 and TRBJ2-1, reads AAGVIQSPRHLIKEKRETATLKCYPIPRHDTVYWYQQGPGQDPQFLISFYEKMQSDKGSIPDRFSAQQFSDYHSELNMSSLELGDSALYFCASSVQGNEQFFGPGTRLTVL.

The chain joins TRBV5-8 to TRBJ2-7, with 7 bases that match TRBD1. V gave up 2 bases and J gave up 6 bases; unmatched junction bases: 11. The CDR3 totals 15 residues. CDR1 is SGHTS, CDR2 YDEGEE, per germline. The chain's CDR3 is CASSLGAMTGLEQYF. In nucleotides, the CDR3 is TGTGCCAGCAGCTTAGGGGCTATGACAGGGCTCGAGCAGTACTTC.

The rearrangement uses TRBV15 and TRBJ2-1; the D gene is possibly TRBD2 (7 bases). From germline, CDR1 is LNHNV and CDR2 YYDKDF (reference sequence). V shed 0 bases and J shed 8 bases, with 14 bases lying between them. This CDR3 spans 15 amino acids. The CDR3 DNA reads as TGTGCCACCAGCAGAGATTTAGGGGGGGCTTATGAGCAGTTCTTC. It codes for CATSRDLGGAYEQFF.

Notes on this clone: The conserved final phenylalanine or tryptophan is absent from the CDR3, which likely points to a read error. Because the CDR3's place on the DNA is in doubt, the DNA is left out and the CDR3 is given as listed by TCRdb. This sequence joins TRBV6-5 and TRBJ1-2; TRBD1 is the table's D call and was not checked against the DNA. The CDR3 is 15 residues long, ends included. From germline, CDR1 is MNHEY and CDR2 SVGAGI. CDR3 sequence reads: CASSRDRDRFSLGAL.

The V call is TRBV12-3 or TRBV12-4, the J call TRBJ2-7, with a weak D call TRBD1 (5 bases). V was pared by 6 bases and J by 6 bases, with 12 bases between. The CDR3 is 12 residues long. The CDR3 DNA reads TGTGCCAGCAGCACTGACAGACCCGAGCAGTACTTC. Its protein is CASSTDRPEQYF.

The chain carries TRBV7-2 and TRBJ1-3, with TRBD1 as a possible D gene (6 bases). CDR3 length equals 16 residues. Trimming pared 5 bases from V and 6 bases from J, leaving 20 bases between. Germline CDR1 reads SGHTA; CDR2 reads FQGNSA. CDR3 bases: TGTGCCAGCAGCGCCGGGACAAGGACCGAGGAAAACACCATATATTTT. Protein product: CASSAGTRTEENTIYF.

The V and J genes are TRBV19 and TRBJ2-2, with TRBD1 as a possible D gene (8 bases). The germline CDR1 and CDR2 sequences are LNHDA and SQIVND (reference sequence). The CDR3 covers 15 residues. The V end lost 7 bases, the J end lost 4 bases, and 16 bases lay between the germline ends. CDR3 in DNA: TGTGCCAGTACGATCACAGGGGGGGTCACCGGGGAGCTGTTTTTT. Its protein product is CASTITGGVTGELFF.

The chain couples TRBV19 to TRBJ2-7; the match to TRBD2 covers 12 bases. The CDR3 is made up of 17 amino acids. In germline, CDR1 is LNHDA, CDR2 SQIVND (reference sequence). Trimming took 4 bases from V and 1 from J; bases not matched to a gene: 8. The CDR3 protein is CASSTQWGLAGSYEQYF. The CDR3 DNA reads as TGTGCCAGTAGTACGCAATGGGGACTAGCGGGTTCCTACGAGCAGTACTTC.

CDR3 in amino acids: CASSRRGAGEQYF. The CDR3 DNA reads TGTGCCAGCAGCCGACGGGGGGCCGGCGAGCAGTACTTC. The chain recombines TRBV11-3 with TRBJ2-7; tentatively, D is TRBD2 (7 bases). The CDR3 consists of 13 residues. V was pared by 5 bases and J by 6 bases, with 14 bases between. The germline CDR1 and CDR2 sequences are SGHNT and YENEEA. The full variable domain, with the rest looked up from reference TRBV11-3 and TRBJ2-7, is EAGVVQSPRYKIIEKKQPVAFWCNPISGHNTLYWYLQNLGQGPELLIRYENEEAVDDSQLPKDRFSAERLKGVDSTLKIQPAELGDSAVYLCASSRRGAGEQYFGPGTRLTVT.

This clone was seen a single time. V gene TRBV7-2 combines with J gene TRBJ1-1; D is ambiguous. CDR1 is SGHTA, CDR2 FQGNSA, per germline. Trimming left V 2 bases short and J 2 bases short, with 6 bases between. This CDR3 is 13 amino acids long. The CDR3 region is CASSLRGNTEAFF. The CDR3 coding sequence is TGTGCCAGCAGCTTACGGGGTAACACTGAAGCTTTCTTT.

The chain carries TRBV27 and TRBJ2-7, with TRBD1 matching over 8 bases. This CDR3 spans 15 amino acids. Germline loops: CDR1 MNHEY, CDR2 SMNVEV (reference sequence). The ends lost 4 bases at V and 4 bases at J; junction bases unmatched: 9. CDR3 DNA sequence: TGTGCCAGCAGTTGGGGGGACAGGACTCAATACGAGCAGTACTTC. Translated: CASSWGDRTQYEQYF.

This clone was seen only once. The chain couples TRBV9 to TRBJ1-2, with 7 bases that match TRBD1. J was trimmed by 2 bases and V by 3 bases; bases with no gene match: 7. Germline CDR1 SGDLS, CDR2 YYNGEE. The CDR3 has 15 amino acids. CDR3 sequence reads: CASSAQGYENYGYTF. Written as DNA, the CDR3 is TGTGCCAGCAGCGCACAGGGGTATGAGAACTATGGCTACACCTTC. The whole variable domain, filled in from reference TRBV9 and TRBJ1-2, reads DSGVTQTPKHLITATGQRVTLRCSPRSGDLSVYWYQQSLDQGLQFLIQYYNGEERAKGNILERFSAQQFPDLHSELNLSSLELGDSALYFCASSAQGYENYGYTFGSGTRLTVV.